This TCR beta chain was documented in a study of blood T cell repertoires in COVID-19. In the study overall: The cDNA or gDNA used as material had been derived from T cells, B-cell-depleted T cells, or PBMCs.

The germline gives CDR1 MNHEY, CDR2 SMNVEV (reference sequence). The ends lost 6 bases at V and 6 bases at J; junction bases unmatched: 15. The CDR3 length is 17 residues. Per the authors' pipeline: Reference gene primers were amplified, and this amplification served to estimate nucleated cell counts. Method: immunoSEQ multiplex PCR; TCRdb's copy keeps in-frame clones and lacks some. D and trimming come from the DNA, and the V and J calls and clone size come from that table. The sample has hundreds of thousands of clones; 75% to 90% are singletons. The gene calls are TRBV27 and TRBJ2-7, with 12 bases aligning to TRBD1. The specimen sequenced was peripheral blood. This clonotype was sampled from a woman in her twenties or thirties with acute or convalescent COVID-19. The CDR3 sequence: CASRMTGTGGAPGEQYF. CDR3 nucleotides: TGTGCCAGCAGAATGACCGGGACAGGGGGCGCCCCGGGCGAGCAGTACTTC.